The 24 T cell receptor beta chains reported below all come from one sample, sequenced in a study of T cell responses to AZD1222 COVID-19 vaccine. TCRdb's table, derived via immunoSEQ multiplex PCR, lists solely in-frame clones and lacks some. This sample has 150,000 to 200,000 clones; 85% to 95% occur once, and the top ten carry approximately 9.6%. Sequencing used peripheral blood, obtained on day 0 of AZD1222 vaccination. These receptors all stem from an adult in good health.

The chain couples TRBV2 to TRBJ2-7, with D possibly called TRBD1 or TRBD2 (5 bases each). Deletions cut 8 bases from V and 0 bases from J, with 14 bases between. Per the germline V gene, CDR1 is SNHLY and CDR2 is FYNNEI. The CDR3 is 14 amino acids. The CDR3 loop is CASAPGPSSYEQYF. Written as DNA, the CDR3 is TGTGCCAGCGCCCCGGGACCCAGCTCCTACGAGCAGTACTTC.

The chain carries TRBV3-1 (or the pseudogene TRBV3-2) and TRBJ1-1, with D unresolved. There are 13 residues in the CDR3. Trimming shortened V by 4 bases and J by 4 bases, and 10 bases separated the two germline ends. Germline V gene lookup returns CDR1 LGHDT and CDR2 YNNKEL (reference sequence). CDR3 loop: CASSPPWGTEAFF. In DNA, the CDR3 is TGTGCCAGCAGCCCACCCTGGGGCACTGAAGCTTTCTTT.

The CDR3 DNA follows: TGTGCCAGCAGCAAAAGACAGGGGGCGGGACAAGAGACCCAGTACTTC. Translated, it gives CASSKRQGAGQETQYF. This rearrangement joins TRBV7-8 to TRBJ2-5, with 10 bases fitting TRBD1. Trimming took 5 bases from V and 2 from J; bases not matched to a gene: 8. Germline CDR1 is SGHVS and CDR2 is FQNEAQ. There are 16 residues in the CDR3.

The genes are TRBV28 and TRBJ1-6, with D perhaps TRBD1 (5 bases). V was cut by 2 bases and J by 10 bases, with 12 bases left in between. The CDR3 totals 14 residues. CDR1 MDHEN and CDR2 SYDVKM come from the germline V gene. The CDR3 loop reads CASSLVGHRSPLHF. CDR3 DNA sequence: TGTGCCAGCAGTTTAGTAGGACACCGGTCACCCCTCCACTTT.

CDR3 sequence reads: CACYRSSYEQYF. DNA of the CDR3: TGTGCCTGCTACAGGAGCTCCTACGAGCAGTACTTC. This rearrangement joins TRBV30 to TRBJ2-7, with D possibly TRBD1 on 5 matching bases. Germline V gene sequence: CDR1 GTSNPN, CDR2 SVGIG (reference sequence). The CDR3 runs to 12 residues. V lost 6 bases to trimming and J lost 0 bases, with 9 bases between them.

V gene TRBV28 combines with J gene TRBJ1-5; D call uncertain. The germline V and J ends were trimmed by 3 bases and 0 bases, with 6 bases remaining between them. Looked up from germline, CDR1 is MDHEN and CDR2 is SYDVKM. The CDR3 has 14 residues. The CDR3 DNA is TGTGCCAGCAGTTTTGTTCCTAGCAATCAGCCCCAGCATTTT. Its translation: CASSFVPSNQPQHF.

This chain connects TRBV6-5 to TRBJ1-1, with 12 bases identical to TRBD1. CDR1 is MNHEY and CDR2 is SVGAGI in the germline V gene. V lost 4 bases, J lost 12 bases, and 15 bases stayed unmatched. CDR3 length: 16 amino acids. The CDR3 nucleotides are TGTGCCAGCAGTTTGGGACAGGGGGCGAGGAACGGGCCGCCTTTCTTT. Translated: CASSLGQGARNGPPFF.

The chain joins TRBV19 to TRBJ2-2; 8 bases agree with TRBD1. The CDR3 covers 15 residues. Germline CDR1 is LNHDA and CDR2 is SQIVND (reference sequence). The V and J ends lost 4 bases and 3 bases, in that order; junction bases with no gene match: 4. CDR3 amino acids: CASSTTGVHTGELFF. CDR3 nucleotide sequence: TGTGCCAGTAGTACGACAGGGGTTCACACCGGGGAGCTGTTTTTT.

The chain joins TRBV11-3 to TRBJ2-7; D might be TRBD1 (7 bases). V lost 5 bases to trimming and J lost 2 bases, with 10 bases between them. Per germline, CDR1 SGHNT and CDR2 YENEEA. The CDR3 runs 13 residues. CDR3 sequence reads: CASSPGGPYEQYF. CDR3 nucleotide sequence: TGTGCCAGCAGCCCAGGGGGGCCCTACGAGCAGTACTTC.

This sequence joins TRBV7-9 and TRBJ2-4; D is ambiguous. CDR1 SEHNR and CDR2 FQNEAQ come from the germline V gene (reference sequence). Trimming cost V 5 bases and J 1 base, with 21 bases left between them. The CDR3 is made up of 18 amino acids. The CDR3 sequence is CASSDNAVGSRAKNIQYF. In nucleotides, the CDR3 is TGTGCCAGCAGCGACAATGCGGTAGGTAGCCGGGCCAAAAACATTCAGTACTTC.

The rearrangement links TRBV9 to TRBJ1-2; D is uncertain. V lost 0 bases to trimming and J lost 8 bases, with 8 bases between them. Germline V lookup: CDR1 SGDLS, CDR2 YYNGEE. CDR3 length: 12 amino acids. The CDR3 protein is CASSVGGLGYTF. CDR3 coding DNA: TGTGCCAGCAGCGTAGGGGGTCTCGGCTACACCTTC.

V and J are TRBV30 and TRBJ2-2, with TRBD1 matching 9 bases. Germline CDR1 and CDR2: GTSNPN and SVGIG (reference sequence). With V trimmed by 1 base and J by 4 bases, 10 bases remained unmatched. The CDR3 extends over 17 amino acids. The CDR3: CAWSGQGVLLGTGELFF. CDR3 DNA: TGTGCCTGGAGTGGACAGGGGGTTTTGCTGGGCACCGGGGAGCTGTTTTTT.

The chain couples TRBV3-1 (or the pseudogene TRBV3-2) to TRBJ1-3, with D perhaps matching TRBD1 (6 bases). The CDR3 contains 16 residues. With 5 bases removed from V and 2 bases from J, the gap between germline ends came to 16 bases. Germline CDR1 is LGHDT and CDR2 is YNNKEL (reference sequence). CDR3 amino acids: CASSVPTGSAGNTIYF. CDR3 in DNA: TGTGCCAGCAGCGTGCCTACAGGGAGCGCTGGAAACACCATATATTTT.

The chain couples TRBV19 to TRBJ1-2, with TRBD1 matching 9 bases. CDR1 and CDR2 from the germline V gene are LNHDA and SQIVND (reference sequence). The length of the CDR3 is 14 residues. V shed 11 bases and J 2 bases; nucleotides not matched to a gene: 9. The CDR3 loop is CAGSRTGANYGYTF. CDR3 DNA: TGTGCCGGATCCCGGACAGGGGCGAACTATGGCTACACCTTC. Together with reference TRBV19 and TRBJ1-2, the CDR3 gives the full variable domain: DGGITQSPKYLFRKEGQNVTLSCEQNLNHDAMYWYRQDPGQGLRLIYYSQIVNDFQKGDIAEGYSVSREKKESFPLTVTSAQKNPTAFYLCAGSRTGANYGYTFGSGTRLTVV.

This clone was seen a handful of times. V is TRBV27 and J is TRBJ1-2, with 7 positions matching TRBD1. The germline V gene has CDR1 MNHEY and CDR2 SMNVEV (reference sequence). V was pared by 10 bases and J by 6 bases, with 11 bases of the junction left unmatched. The CDR3 has 13 amino acids. CDR3 sequence (DNA): TGTGCCACCGGACTCGGACAGGACAATGGCTACACCTTC. Amino acids: CATGLGQDNGYTF.

The chain recombines TRBV7-2 with TRBJ1-6; 7 bases are shared with TRBD1. The germline V gene has CDR1 SGHTA and CDR2 FQGNSA. V was clipped by 5 bases and J by 7 bases; unmatched bases: 8. There are 15 residues in the CDR3. The CDR3 DNA follows: TGTGCCAGCAGCGTGAAAGGGGGCTCGAATTCACCCCTCCACTTT. Protein: CASSVKGGSNSPLHF.

This clone showed up just a few times. The rearrangement uses TRBV7-2 and TRBJ1-5; D is undetermined. Trimming took 0 bases from V and 9 from J, leaving 9 bases between them. The CDR3 spans 13 residues. Germline V gene sequence: CDR1 SGHTA, CDR2 FQGNSA. The CDR3 DNA reads TGTGCCAGCAGCTTAGCGAACGGAGGGCCCCAGCATTTT. Amino acids: CASSLANGGPQHF.

The rearrangement links TRBV9 to TRBJ2-1; 9 bases fit TRBD2. From germline, CDR1 is SGDLS and CDR2 YYNGEE. CDR3 length: 15 amino acids. The V gene end was trimmed by 4 bases and the J gene end by 3 bases; junction bases not matched to a gene: 5. CDR3 protein: CASSLRLADYNEQFF. CDR3 DNA: TGTGCCAGCAGCCTACGACTAGCGGACTACAATGAGCAGTTCTTC.

This clone appeared once. The V gene is TRBV28, the J gene TRBJ2-7; 8 bases match TRBD2. This CDR3 contains 15 residues. Germline V gene sequence: CDR1 MDHEN, CDR2 SYDVKM. Trimming took 3 bases from V and 3 from J; bases not matched to a gene: 7. In nucleotides, the CDR3 is TGTGCCAGCAGTTTGTGGGGGGCGGGAGGCTACGAGCAGTACTTC. Protein: CASSLWGAGGYEQYF.

The rearrangement uses TRBV9 and TRBJ2-7; unclear D gene. The germline gives CDR1 SGDLS, CDR2 YYNGEE. The CDR3 is made up of 14 amino acids. The V and J ends lost 0 bases and 7 bases respectively, with 14 bases between them. The CDR3 nucleotides read TGTGCCAGCAGCGTAGGCGGTAGCTCCACGGAGCAGTACTTC. Residues: CASSVGGSSTEQYF.

The chain uses TRBV7-2 and TRBJ2-7; D not certain. Germline CDR1 and CDR2: SGHTA and FQGNSA. The ends were cut back, 5 bases at V and 4 bases at J, with 6 bases in the middle. This CDR3 comprises 11 residues. CDR3 in amino acids: CASSPKYEQYF. The CDR3, as DNA: TGTGCCAGCAGCCCGAAATACGAGCAGTACTTC. Supplemented by reference TRBV7-2 and TRBJ2-7, the full variable domain reads GAGVSQSPSNKVTEKGKDVELRCDPISGHTALYWYRQSLGQGLEFLIYFQGNSAPDKSGLPSDRFSAERTGGSVSTLTIQRTQQEDSAVYLCASSPKYEQYFGPGTRLTVT.

The V call is TRBV2, the J call TRBJ2-3; 8 nucleotides line up with TRBD2. Germline CDR1 is SNHLY and CDR2 is FYNNEI. V lost 3 bases to trimming and J lost 5 bases; unmatched junction nucleotides: 7. The CDR3 is 15 amino acids. CDR3 DNA: TGTGCCAGCAGTGAGTCGGGAGGGCCGGGAGATACGCAGTATTTT. It encodes CASSESGGPGDTQYF.

The chain joins TRBV2 to TRBJ2-1; a weak D match, TRBD2 (7 bases). Germline assignment: CDR1 SNHLY and CDR2 FYNNEI. With 11 bases removed from V and 8 bases from J, the gap between germline ends came to 16 bases. The CDR3 is 12 residues long. The CDR3 DNA follows: TGTGCCGGGGGGCGGGAGAGCTATGAGCAGTTCTTC. This encodes CAGGRESYEQFF.

V and J are TRBV7-4 and TRBJ1-5; D is perhaps TRBD1 (6 bases). V was trimmed by 5 bases and J by 6 bases, leaving 20 bases between them. The CDR3 is made up of 16 amino acids. Germline CDR1 is SGHVT and CDR2 is SQSDAQ. Here the CDR3 reads CASSALPGGGTQPQHF. The CDR3 DNA reads TGTGCCAGCAGCGCACTACCGGGAGGGGGAACTCAGCCCCAGCATTTT.